This TCR beta chain is drawn from a study of blood T cell repertoires in COVID-19 (dated by TCRdb to 2020 to 2021). As for the study more broadly: For ImmuneRACE Cohort 3, a participant was defined as recovered based on two consecutive negative NP/OP PCR tests, clearance by a healthcare professional, or resolution of symptoms. Where HLA class I and class II types were available, the types were taken from metadata supplied by the sample provider, not from assay-based typing. The dataset comprised deeply sampled blood TCRbeta repertoires from subjects exposed to, actively infected with, or recovered from COVID-19. The prospective study material was composed of cDNA or gDNA derived from T cells, B-cell-depleted T cells, or PBMCs. The samples were drawn from two sources: the first 160 participants of the ongoing ImmuneRACE study, and approximately 1,300 subjects contributed by 6 global collaborators. Collaborator samples came from the United States, Italy and Spain and covered acute and convalescent phases of COVID-19. Nearly every sample came with metadata listing a de-identified subject ID, COVID-19 status, age in years and sex. The repertoires were made available in a free public database intended to serve as a resource for research on the immune response to SARS-CoV-2.

Participants in the prospective study were enrolled through a virtual design, were aged about 18 to 90 years, and lived in about 25 United States geographic areas. To assign participants to cohorts, the prospective study relied on clinical history that participants themselves reported in a screening survey and a study questionnaire. In the prospective study, whole blood, serum and a nasopharyngeal or oropharyngeal swab were collected from each participant by mobile phlebotomists. Over a roughly two-month period, participants in the prospective study had the option of providing additional blood draws and questionnaires. Prospective study blood samples were shipped either frozen or at room temperature before DNA extraction. Beyond this particular receptor, the publication reports: The amount of clinical and demographic metadata varied by source and participant and was provided uncurated.

The CDR3 starts with the cysteine, ends with the phenylalanine, and has 14 residues. Of all the DNA, just the CDR3 is kept, 42 bases in frame from base 1. V trim: 3 bases; J trim: 3 bases; unmatched bases: 6. Looking up the germline V gene (reference sequence) yields CDR1 SGHNT and CDR2 YYREEE. TCRbeta CDR3 regions were amplified from genomic DNA using the immunoSEQ Assay, a bias-controlled multiplex PCR. The original pipeline was this. Nucleated cell counts per sample were estimated from amplification of reference gene primers within the assay. To quantify the absolute abundance of each unique TCRbeta CDR3 rearrangement, sequence reads were collapsed and filtered. Productive Simpson clonality was computed per sample as the square root of Simpson's diversity index over productive rearrangements. In TCRdb, the immuneACCESS table is reduced to in-frame sequences with V and J assigned. These tables do not hold every clone; where another copy was compared, an unresolved V gene accounts for under half, and the others remain unexplained. Clone size and the V and J calls come from that table; the DNA yielded D and trimming. For this sample the table gives around 290,000 clones, of which 85% to 90% were detected only once. The biggest ten clones account for 2% of the sample.

Notes on this clone: Its antigen specificity is not known. There are no base qualities to consult, and no much larger clone falls within one base.

The sequenced sample was PBMCs or T cells enriched from blood (not recorded which). The TCR originated in a woman aged 55-70 years in a cohort exposed to, infected with or recovered from COVID-19 (not recorded which). The chain uses TRBV5-4 and TRBJ2-7, with TRBD1 identical over 7 junction bases. CDR3 sequence: CASSSGQAVYEQYF. DNA sequence: TGTGCCAGCAGCTCCGGACAGGCGGTCTACGAGCAGTACTTC.